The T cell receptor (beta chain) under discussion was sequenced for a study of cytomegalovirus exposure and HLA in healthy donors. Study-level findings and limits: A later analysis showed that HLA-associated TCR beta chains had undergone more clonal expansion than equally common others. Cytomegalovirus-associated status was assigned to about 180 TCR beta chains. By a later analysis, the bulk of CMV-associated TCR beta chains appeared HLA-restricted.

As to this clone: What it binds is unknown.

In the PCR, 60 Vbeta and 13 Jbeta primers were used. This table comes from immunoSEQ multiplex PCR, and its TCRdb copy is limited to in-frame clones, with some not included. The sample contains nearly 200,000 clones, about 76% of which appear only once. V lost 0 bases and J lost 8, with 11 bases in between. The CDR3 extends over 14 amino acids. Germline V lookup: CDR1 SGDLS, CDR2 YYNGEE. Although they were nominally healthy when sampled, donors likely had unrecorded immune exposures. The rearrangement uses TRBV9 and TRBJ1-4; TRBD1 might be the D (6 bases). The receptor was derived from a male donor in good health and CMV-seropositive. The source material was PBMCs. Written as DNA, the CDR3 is TGTGCCAGCAGCGTAGCGGGGGGCAAAGAAAAACTGTTTTTT. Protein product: CASSVAGGKEKLFF. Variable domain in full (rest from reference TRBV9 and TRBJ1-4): DSGVTQTPKHLITATGQRVTLRCSPRSGDLSVYWYQQSLDQGLQFLIQYYNGEERAKGNILERFSAQQFPDLHSELNLSSLELGDSALYFCASSVAGGKEKLFFGSGTQLSVL.